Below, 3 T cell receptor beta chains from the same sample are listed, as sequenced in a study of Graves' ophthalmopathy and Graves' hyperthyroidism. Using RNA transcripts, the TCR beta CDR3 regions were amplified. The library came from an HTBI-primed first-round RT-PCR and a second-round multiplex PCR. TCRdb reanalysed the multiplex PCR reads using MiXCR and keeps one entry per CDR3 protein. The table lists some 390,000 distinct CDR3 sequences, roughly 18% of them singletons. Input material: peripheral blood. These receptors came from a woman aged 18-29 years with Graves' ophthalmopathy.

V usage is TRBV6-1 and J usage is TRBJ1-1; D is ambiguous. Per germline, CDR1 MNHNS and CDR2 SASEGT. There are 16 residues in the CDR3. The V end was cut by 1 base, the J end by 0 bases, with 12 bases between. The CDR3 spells CASSEGPGGMNTEAFF. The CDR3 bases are TGTGCCAGCAGTGAAGGACCGGGAGGGATGAACACTGAAGCTTTCTTT.

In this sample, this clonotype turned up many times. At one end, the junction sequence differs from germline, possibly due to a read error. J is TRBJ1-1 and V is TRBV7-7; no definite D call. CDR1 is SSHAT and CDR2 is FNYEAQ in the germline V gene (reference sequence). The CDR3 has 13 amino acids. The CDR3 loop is CASSLLRNTEAFF. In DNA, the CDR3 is TGTGCTAGCAGCTTACTCCGGAACACTGAAGCTTTCTTT.

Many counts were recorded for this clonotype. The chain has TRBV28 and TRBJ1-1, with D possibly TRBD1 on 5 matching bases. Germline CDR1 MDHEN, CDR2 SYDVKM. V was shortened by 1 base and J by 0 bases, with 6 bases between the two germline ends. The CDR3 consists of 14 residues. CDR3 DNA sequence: TGTGCCAGCAGTTTATACAGGTTGAACACTGAAGCTTTCTTT. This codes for CASSLYRLNTEAFF.